Each of the 14 T cell receptor beta chains below was sequenced from the same sample in a study of beta chain features in type 1 diabetes. Investigators reverse transcribed all isolated RNA, so they sequenced expressed TCRB transcripts. Assay used: immunoSEQ multiplex PCR; TCRdb lists only in-frame clones, some missing. Altogether a few hundred thousand clones are present, 11% being singletons, with the ten largest covering 1% to 1.5%. The sequenced sample consisted of central memory CD4+ T cells from blood. These receptors were obtained from a man between 18 and 35 years old in good health.

Concerning this clone: One junction end disagrees with the germline gene, perhaps due to a read error. V is TRBV10-3 and J is TRBJ1-1; unclear D gene. This CDR3 comprises 14 residues. CDR1 is ENHRY, CDR2 SYGVKD, per germline. CDR3 sequence: CASSEYRENTEAFF. CDR3 nucleotide sequence: TGTGCCAGCAGTGAATATCGGGAAAACACTGAAGCTTTCTTT.

Only one count was recorded for this clone. The CDR3 reads CASSLGPAIVSQHF. CDR3 DNA: TGTGCCAGCAGCTTAGGCCCGGCAATCGTATCCCAGCATTTT. The chain couples TRBV11-2 to TRBJ1-5, with D unclear. The CDR3 sequence is 14 residues long. Germline assignment: CDR1 SGHAT and CDR2 FQNNGV. The V end was cut by 1 base, the J end by 11 bases, with 15 bases between.

The gene calls are TRBV5-4 and TRBJ2-5, with D maybe TRBD1 (6 bases). Looked up from germline, CDR1 is SGHNT and CDR2 is YYREEE (reference sequence). This CDR3 is built from 14 residues. The V end lost 1 base, the J end lost 2 bases, and 9 bases lay between the germline ends. The CDR3 DNA reads TGTGCCAGCAGCTTGAGGGGGACGCAAGAGACCCAGTACTTC. Translating it yields CASSLRGTQETQYF.

A few counts support this clone. The chain joins TRBV4-3 to TRBJ2-1; weak D call: TRBD2 (5 bases). Between the trimmed V and J ends, which lost 4 bases and 10 bases, there was a span of 14 bases. The CDR3 loop spans 13 amino acids. Germline CDR1 reads LGHNA; CDR2 reads YSLEER. CDR3 sequence (DNA): TGCGCCAGCAGCCTCGGGCGAGGGAGCGAGCAGTTCTTC. This gives the protein CASSLGRGSEQFF.

This clone was counted many times. The same CDR3 arises from other DNA sequences in this sample as well. The chain is built from TRBV11-2 and TRBJ2-2; tentative D call: TRBD1 (6 bases). CDR3 length equals 14 residues. V lost 3 bases and J lost 1, with 6 bases in between. Germline V gene sequence: CDR1 SGHAT, CDR2 FQNNGV. CDR3 DNA sequence: TGTGCCAGCAGCTTGGACAGGAACACCGGGGAGCTGTTTTTT. Protein product: CASSLDRNTGELFF.

In its sample, this clone was seen a few times. The chain links TRBV5-1 to TRBJ2-1; D perhaps matches TRBD1 (6 bases). CDR3 length: 15 residues. Trimming left V 3 bases short and J 4 bases short, with 14 bases between. Germline V CDR1 and CDR2: SGHRS, YFSETQ. The CDR3 sequence is CASSSTGTHYNEQFF. As DNA, the CDR3 is TGCGCCAGCAGCTCAACCGGGACACATTACAATGAGCAGTTCTTC.

This chain joins TRBV7-8 and TRBJ1-6; no firm D call. CDR3 length equals 15 residues. CDR1 and CDR2 (germline): SGHVS, FQNEAQ. Trimming took off 2 bases at V and 9 bases at J, with 14 bases between the two ends. The CDR3 sequence is CASSLLRATGSPLHF. CDR3 coding DNA: TGTGCCAGCAGCTTACTGCGCGCCACGGGTTCACCCCTCCACTTT. Based on the CDR3 plus reference TRBV7-8 and TRBJ1-6, the full variable domain is GAGVSQSPRYKVAKRGQDVALRCDPISGHVSLFWYQQALGQGPEFLTYFQNEAQLDKSGLPSDRFFAERPEGSVSTLKIQRTQQEDSAVYLCASSLLRATGSPLHFGNGTRLTVT.

The chain has TRBV6-1 and TRBJ2-7; D remains unclear. Trimming cost V 6 bases and J 2 bases, with 5 bases left between them. There are 11 residues in the CDR3. Germline assignment: CDR1 MNHNS and CDR2 SASEGT. The CDR3 is CASRDPYEQYF. In DNA form, the CDR3 reads TGTGCCAGCAGAGACCCCTACGAGCAGTACTTC.

A note on this clone: The same CDR3 arises from other DNA sequences in this sample as well. This chain uses TRBV29-1 with TRBJ1-1; D may be TRBD1 (5 bases). Deletions cut 2 bases from V and 5 bases from J, with 9 bases between. CDR3 size: 12 residues. In germline, CDR1 is SQVTM, CDR2 ANQGSEA. CDR3 sequence reads: CSVEQGRTEAFF. CDR3 bases: TGCAGCGTTGAACAGGGTAGGACTGAAGCTTTCTTT.

This rearrangement joins TRBV28 to TRBJ1-2; D call uncertain. V lost 6 bases and J 6 bases, leaving 20 bases between the germline ends. CDR3 length: 15 amino acids. Per the germline V gene, CDR1 is MDHEN and CDR2 is SYDVKM. The CDR3 is CASSLDPLPLDGYTF. The DNA for the CDR3 is TGTGCCAGCAGCCTCGACCCCTTGCCGCTCGATGGCTACACCTTC.

This clone occurred a few times. V usage is TRBV6-5 and J usage is TRBJ1-1, with 8 bases lining up with TRBD1. Germline V gives CDR1 MNHEY, CDR2 SVGAGI. V trimming: 0 bases; J trimming: 1 base; junction bases outside the gene matches: 1. There are 15 residues in the CDR3. In DNA, the CDR3 is TGTGCCAGCAGTTACTCGGGGACAGGGAACACTGAAGCTTTCTTT. Its translation is CASSYSGTGNTEAFF.

This clone came up a few times. V and J are TRBV2 and TRBJ2-7; D is perhaps TRBD2 (6 bases). V was pared by 6 bases and J by 1 base, with 10 bases between. Looked up from germline, CDR1 is SNHLY and CDR2 is FYNNEI. The CDR3 extends over 13 amino acids. The CDR3 spells CASRDGGSYEQYF. The CDR3 nucleotides read TGTGCCAGCAGGGACGGGGGATCCTACGAGCAGTACTTC.

This chain links TRBV19 with TRBJ2-1, with 7 bases fitting TRBD1. The CDR3 contains 14 residues. Looked up from germline, CDR1 is LNHDA and CDR2 is SQIVND (reference sequence). J was trimmed by 9 bases and V by 3 bases; bases with no gene match: 8. The CDR3 protein is CASSIRQGIGEQFF. The CDR3 nucleotides are TGTGCCAGTAGTATCCGACAGGGAATTGGTGAGCAGTTCTTC.

There are a few counts of this clone. The rearrangement joins TRBV10-3 to TRBJ1-5; TRBD1 matches at 7 bases. The germline V gene has CDR1 ENHRY and CDR2 SYGVKD. With 10 bases clipped from V and 1 base from J, the junction kept 7 bases outside the gene matches. The CDR3 consists of 14 residues. The CDR3 reads CASRPTGSNQPQHF. CDR3 nucleotides: TGTGCCAGCAGACCGACAGGGAGCAATCAGCCCCAGCATTTT.